Presented here are 11 T cell receptor beta chains from one specimen sequenced in a study of cytomegalovirus exposure and HLA in healthy donors. Vbeta (60) and Jbeta (13) primers were used in the PCR. Sequenced by immunoSEQ multiplex PCR; TCRdb stores in-frame clones only, minus some. This sample carries nearly 110,000 clones, roughly four fifths of them seen once, and the ten largest clones take approximately 1.5%. Sequencing input: PBMCs. These receptors came from a man aged 50-60 years in good health and CMV-seronegative.

The chain joins TRBV10-1 to TRBJ1-1; D ambiguous. V was clipped by 7 bases and J by 12 bases, with 18 bases between them. The CDR3 extends over 12 amino acids. In germline, CDR1 is WNHNN, CDR2 SYGVQD (reference sequence). As DNA, the CDR3 is TGCGCCAGCAATTCCTCCCTAAATTCCTCTTTCTTT. Translation gives CASNSSLNSSFF.

This clone was recorded once. At the DNA level, this CDR3 is encoded by other sequences in the same sample as well. This chain joins TRBV15 and TRBJ2-7; D is unclear. The V gene's germline CDR1 is LNHNV and CDR2 YYDKDF (reference sequence). Trimming took 3 bases from V and 5 from J, leaving 17 bases between them. This CDR3 region has 15 residues. The CDR3 reads CATSRTPEAGHEQYF. For the CDR3, the DNA is TGTGCCACCAGCAGGACTCCTGAAGCTGGTCACGAGCAGTACTTC. Complete variable domain (other parts from reference TRBV15 and TRBJ2-7): DAMVIQNPRYQVTQFGKPVTLSCSQTLNHNVMYWYQQKSSQAPKLLFHYYDKDFNNEADTPDNFQSRRPNTSFCFLDIRSPGLGDTAMYLCATSRTPEAGHEQYFGPGTRLTVT.

The chain employs TRBV11-2 and TRBJ1-3; unclear D gene. V was cut by 0 bases and J by 0 bases, with 15 bases left in between. CDR1 is SGHAT and CDR2 is FQNNGV in the germline V gene. The CDR3 is 18 amino acids. The CDR3 DNA is TGTGCCAGCAGCTTAGATAGCCGCGGAGGACTCTCTGGAAACACCATATATTTT. Translated, it gives CASSLDSRGGLSGNTIYF.

The V gene is TRBV28, the J gene TRBJ1-2, with 7 bases matching TRBD1. Germline-derived CDR1 and CDR2 are MDHEN and SYDVKM. The J segment lost 0 bases and the V segment lost 8 bases, leaving 3 bases of the junction unmatched. The CDR3 runs to 13 residues. The CDR3 nucleotides are TGTGCCAGCTGGGACAGCACTAACTATGGCTACACCTTC. It translates to CASWDSTNYGYTF.

This clone was found a few times. The chain carries TRBV5-6 and TRBJ2-7; 8 bases map to TRBD1. Trimming at V came to 1 base and at J to 6 bases, leaving 6 bases not matched to a gene. This CDR3 has 14 residues. Germline V lookup: CDR1 SGHDT, CDR2 YYEEEE. CDR3 DNA sequence: TGTGCCAGCAGCTTGTTCGAGGACAGGGCCGAGCAGTACGTC. Translated: CASSLFEDRAEQYV.

This chain links TRBV6-1 with TRBJ1-2, with unresolved D. Trimming stripped 3 bases from V and 3 bases from J, with 2 bases between. CDR3 length equals 11 residues. The germline CDR1 and CDR2 sequences are MNHNS and SASEGT. This CDR3 reads CASSDYYGYTF. In DNA form, the CDR3 reads TGTGCCAGCAGTGACTACTATGGCTACACCTTC.

The chain employs TRBV6-1 and TRBJ1-4; no clear D gene. Germline loops: CDR1 MNHNS, CDR2 SASEGT. The germline V and J ends were trimmed by 6 bases and 6 bases, with 17 bases remaining between them. There are 15 residues in the CDR3. The CDR3 sequence is CASRAGEGVYEKLFF. In nucleotides, the CDR3 is TGTGCCAGCAGGGCCGGAGAAGGTGTTTATGAAAAACTGTTTTTT.

V usage is TRBV4-1 and J usage is TRBJ1-1, with D unresolved. The length of the CDR3 is 16 residues. The V gene lost 1 base and the J gene lost 0 bases, with 12 bases spanning the gap. Germline lookup yields CDR1 MGHRA and CDR2 YSYEKL. The DNA of the CDR3 is TGCGCCAGCAGCCAAGGGGGTCGGGGTTTGAACACTGAAGCTTTCTTT. It specifies CASSQGGRGLNTEAFF.

This chain connects TRBV21-1 to TRBJ2-7; TRBD2, as called in the table, went unchecked against the DNA. TRBV21-1 is a pseudogene. The CDR3 is 14 residues long. The chain's CDR3 is CASSVRQGGCEQYV. CDR3 nucleotide sequence: TGTGCCAGCAGCGTGAGGCAGGGAGGGTGTGAGCAGTACGTC.

This clone was seen only once. The chain joins TRBV4-1 to TRBJ1-2; TRBD1 matches 10 bases. Germline V CDR1 and CDR2: MGHRA, YSYEKL. CDR3 size: 19 residues. Trimming cost V 1 base and J 3 bases; bases outside gene matches: 14. The CDR3 region is CASSQAASRDRGRDYGYTF. DNA for the CDR3: TGCGCCAGCAGCCAAGCCGCCTCCCGGGACAGGGGAAGGGACTATGGCTACACCTTC.

This chain joins TRBV29-1 and TRBJ1-2; D unresolved. The CDR3 has 12 amino acids. The germline V and J ends were trimmed by 0 bases and 6 bases, with 8 bases remaining between them. Germline CDR1 and CDR2: SQVTM and ANQGSEA. In nucleotides, the CDR3 is TGCAGCGTTGAAGATCCGGGAGATGGCTACACCTTC. As protein: CSVEDPGDGYTF. The entire variable domain, with the rest obtained from reference TRBV29-1 and TRBJ1-2, is as follows: SAVISQKPSRDICQRGTSLTIQCQVDSQVTMMFWYRQQPGQSLTLIATANQGSEATYESGFVIDKFPISRPNLTFSTLTVSNMSPEDSSIYLCSVEDPGDGYTFGSGTRLTVV.